This record concerns one T cell receptor beta chain sequence. Its antigen remains undetermined. No much larger clone is present one base from it, and per-base qualities are unavailable. V is cut back by 0 bases and J by 7 bases, with 4 bases in the junction unmatched. CDR3 length: 15 amino acids, cysteine to phenylalanine. Only the CDR3 DNA is retained, 45 bases long and in frame from the first base. In the germline V gene, CDR1 corresponds to KGHSH and CDR2 to LQKENI. Collaborating institutions collected whole blood in K2EDTA tubes following their own protocols. For TCRbeta analysis, collaborators shipped samples in one of three forms: frozen whole blood, isolated PBMCs, or DNA extracted from either of those sample types. This entry is derived from a study of blood T cell repertoires in COVID-19 (TCRdb year 2020). Regarding the research as a whole: The collaborator samples originated in the United States, Italy and Spain and spanned the acute and convalescent phases of COVID-19. The material from the prospective study consisted of cDNA or gDNA derived from T cells, B-cell-depleted T cells, or PBMCs. The dataset comprised deeply sampled blood TCRbeta repertoires from subjects exposed to, actively infected with, or recovered from COVID-19. The repertoires were released in a freely available public database meant as a resource for research on the immune response to SARS-CoV-2. The samples were drawn from two sources: the first 160 participants of the ongoing ImmuneRACE study, and 1,000 to 1,500 subjects contributed by 6 global collaborators. The sample metadata nearly always contained a de-identified subject ID, COVID-19 status, age in years and sex. Where HLA class I and class II types were available, the types were taken from metadata supplied by the sample provider, not from assay-based typing.

Results the study describes overall, beyond this receptor: How much clinical and demographic metadata was included differed by source and by participant, and the metadata was provided uncurated.

TCRbeta CDR3 regions were amplified from genomic DNA by means of the immunoSEQ Assay, a bias-controlled multiplex PCR. Per the source publication's procedure: Within the assay, amplification of reference gene primers was used to estimate how many nucleated cells each sample contained. To quantify the absolute abundance of each unique TCRbeta CDR3 rearrangement, sequence reads were collapsed and filtered. For each sample, productive Simpson clonality was calculated as the square root of Simpson's diversity index over productive rearrangements. TCRdb stores this immuneACCESS table with in-frame sequences only. Part of the clones is absent; in the studies checked, under half of the shortfall reflects unresolved V genes, and no reason is known for the rest. Clonal size and the V and J genes are those of that table, whereas D and trimming came from the DNA. The sample includes some 250,000 clones, with over 75% observed a single time. The top ten clonotypes cover approximately 7.2% of the sample.

This receptor was identified in an elderly woman with acute or convalescent COVID-19. This sequence uses TRBV18 and TRBJ2-1, and TRBD1 matches 9 of the central bases. Sequenced input: peripheral blood. The CDR3 loop reads CASSPPRDRVNEQFF. The sequenced DNA: TGTGCCAGCTCACCACCCCGGGACAGGGTAAATGAGCAGTTCTTC. Where the CDR3 stops, the reference TRBV18 and TRBJ2-1 genes take over; the full variable domain is NAGVMQNPRHLVRRRGQEARLRCSPMKGHSHVYWYRQLPEEGLKFMVYLQKENIIDESGMPKERFSAEFPKEGPSILRIQQVVRGDSAAYFCASSPPRDRVNEQFFGPGTRLTVL.